The rows below give T cell receptor beta chains drawn from one sample of a study of control samples from healthy donors and cancer patients. This table comes from immunoSEQ multiplex PCR, and its TCRdb copy is limited to in-frame clones, with some not included. Here the sample spans approximately 150,000 clones, roughly 89% being singletons. The sample comprised blood. The receptor set was obtained from a man younger than 35 in good health. The CDR3 runs from the conserved cysteine through the conserved F or W. Some rows have no size entry. The others give once, few or many, or a class for an expanded clone.

clone_size,v_call,cdr3_aa
NA,TRBV4-1,CASSQGGGTSYEQYF
NA,TRBV5-1,CASSFSGGDTGELFF
NA,TRBV6-5,CASSWPGNNEQFF
once,TRBV5-1,CASSIGTAFPGDETQYF
NA,TRBV9,CASSPRTGEAFF
NA,TRBV9,CASSVPVNTEAFF
NA,TRBV15,CATSGDRLTYEQYF
NA,TRBV30,CAWGTNQGVNGYTF
NA,TRBV16,CASSQGQRSNQPQHF
once,TRBV3-1/TRBV3-2,CASSQGMDPSYNEQFF
NA,TRBV5-1,CASSLAGTEPNYGYTF
NA,TRBV13,CASSLGEGTNSPLHF
NA,TRBV2,CASSEFPGVSGANVLTF
NA,TRBV5-4,CASSLSSAPGEQYF
NA,TRBV14,CASSQDAGDEQYF
NA,TRBV7-3,CASSPRGGANVLTF
NA,TRBV7-2,CASSLEGYGANVLTF
NA,TRBV7-2,CASSLRGRGKNIQYF
NA,TRBV5-7,CASRAGLSGPDTQYF
NA,TRBV3-1/TRBV3-2,CATTGAGRITEAFF
NA,TRBV21-1,CASSKGRTLNTEAFF
NA,TRBV5-1,CASSPGQGLNQPQHF
NA,TRBV18,CASSPAQNSPLHF
NA,TRBV6-2/TRBV6-3,CASSPRKQGRTDTQYF
NA,TRBV7-8,CASSARRDRKTQYF
NA,TRBV6-6,CASSYSGLNSPLHF
NA,TRBV9,CASSVIDYEQFF
NA,TRBV11-2,CASSLGGAVTEAFF
NA,TRBV5-1,CASSLAVTYEQYF
few,TRBV5-1,CASSLDIGNEQYF
NA,TRBV6-6,CASSYDRDAEGYTF
NA,TRBV19,CASSIVEGGSPLHF
NA,TRBV9,CASSVGGGVFEQYF
NA,TRBV2,CAKPGQGKTEAFF
few,TRBV19,CASSPRGGQPGANYGYTF
once,TRBV7-2,CASSLVPAAAGYTF
NA,TRBV11-2,CASSFGTGRTEAFF
NA,TRBV2,CASSPPGTGGFYGYTF
NA,TRBV10-3,CAISGKGDYGYTF
NA,TRBV7-9,CASSPGQLNTEAFF
NA,TRBV19,CASSWAGAIQETQYF
NA,TRBV11-2,CASSLGGGPGNTIYF
NA,TRBV5-1,CASRGVQGQGTGYTF
NA,TRBV7-3,CASSLEGEGTEAFF
NA,TRBV9,CASSASGGAMNTEAFF
NA,TRBV20-1,CSASLWGSSETQYF
NA,TRBV27,CASSSTSGGNTDTQYF
NA,TRBV6-5,CASRDHRQFF
NA,TRBV7-2,CASSLTGISNQPQHF
NA,TRBV12-3/TRBV12-4,CASSARGLGELFF
NA,TRBV4-2,CASSLGQYNEKLFF
few,TRBV4-1,CASSQAGRGTGELFF
NA,TRBV2,CATPGQGIYEQFF
NA,TRBV4-2,CASSQMGGDTEAFF
NA,TRBV9,CASSVGASGGAVTGELFF
NA,TRBV19,CASSITGNTGELFF
NA,TRBV29-1,CSVREVGDNSPLHF
NA,TRBV19,CASTPTRAHTDTQYF